The rows below give T cell receptor beta chains drawn from one sample of a study of shared clonotypes between healthy human individuals. The method was immunoSEQ multiplex PCR; TCRdb's version includes in-frame clones alone and lacks a portion of them. The table has some 660,000 clones, 60% to 75% seen once. Input material: memory CD4+ T cells sorted from blood. These receptors all come from a woman in her thirties in good health. Both conserved end residues are part of each CDR3. D genes are given only for firm matches. Some rows mark clone size as missing; the rest say once, few, many or name a class of expanded clone.

v_gene: TRBV28
abundance: few
d_gene: TRBD2
len: 12
j_gene: TRBJ2-5
CDR3nt: TGTGCCAGCAGCACTAGCGCTGGGACCCAGTACTTC
CDR3aa: CASSTSAGTQYF

v_gene: TRBV28
abundance: few
d_gene: TRBD2
len: 15
j_gene: TRBJ2-1
CDR3nt: TGTGCCAGCAGTGATCTAGCGGGAGGGCCTAATGAGCAGTTCTTC
CDR3aa: CASSDLAGGPNEQFF

v_gene: TRBV2
abundance: NA
d_gene: NA
len: 14
j_gene: TRBJ2-1
CDR3nt: TGTGCCAGCAGTGAGGACGGGAGATACAATGAGCAGTTCTTC
CDR3aa: CASSEDGRYNEQFF

v_gene: TRBV5-5
abundance: NA
d_gene: TRBD1
len: 15
j_gene: TRBJ1-3
CDR3nt: TGTGCCAGCAGCTTGGCCCCGGCCAGGGGGAACACCATATATTTT
CDR3aa: CASSLAPARGNTIYF

v_gene: TRBV28
abundance: many
d_gene: NA
len: 15
j_gene: TRBJ2-4
CDR3nt: TGTGCCAGCAGTTCCCTTGAGGGGGCCAAAAACATTCAGTACTTC
CDR3aa: CASSSLEGAKNIQYF

v_gene: TRBV18
abundance: NA
d_gene: TRBD1
len: 15
j_gene: TRBJ1-5
CDR3nt: TGTGCCAGCTCAAACCAGGGGGCAAGCAATCAGCCCCAGCATTTT
CDR3aa: CASSNQGASNQPQHF

v_gene: TRBV7-9
abundance: NA
d_gene: TRBD1
len: 17
j_gene: TRBJ2-7
CDR3nt: TGTGCCAGCAGCCCGGACAGGGGCAGGGGAAAAGACTACGAGCAGTACTTC
CDR3aa: CASSPDRGRGKDYEQYF

v_gene: TRBV5-6
abundance: NA
d_gene: TRBD2
len: 19
j_gene: TRBJ2-7
CDR3nt: TGTGCCAGCAGCTTGGCCGAGACTAGCGGAAGTGTTTTCTCCTACGAGCAGTACTTC
CDR3aa: CASSLAETSGSVFSYEQYF

v_gene: TRBV11-2
abundance: NA
d_gene: TRBD2
len: 17
j_gene: TRBJ2-5
CDR3nt: TGTGCCAGCAGCTTCGGATCGGGACTAGCGGGACAAGAGACCCAGTACTTC
CDR3aa: CASSFGSGLAGQETQYF

v_gene: TRBV9
abundance: NA
d_gene: TRBD1
len: 16
j_gene: TRBJ2-1
CDR3nt: TGTGCCAGCAGCGTAGAGGACAGGGGAATCTACAATGAGCAGTTCTTC
CDR3aa: CASSVEDRGIYNEQFF